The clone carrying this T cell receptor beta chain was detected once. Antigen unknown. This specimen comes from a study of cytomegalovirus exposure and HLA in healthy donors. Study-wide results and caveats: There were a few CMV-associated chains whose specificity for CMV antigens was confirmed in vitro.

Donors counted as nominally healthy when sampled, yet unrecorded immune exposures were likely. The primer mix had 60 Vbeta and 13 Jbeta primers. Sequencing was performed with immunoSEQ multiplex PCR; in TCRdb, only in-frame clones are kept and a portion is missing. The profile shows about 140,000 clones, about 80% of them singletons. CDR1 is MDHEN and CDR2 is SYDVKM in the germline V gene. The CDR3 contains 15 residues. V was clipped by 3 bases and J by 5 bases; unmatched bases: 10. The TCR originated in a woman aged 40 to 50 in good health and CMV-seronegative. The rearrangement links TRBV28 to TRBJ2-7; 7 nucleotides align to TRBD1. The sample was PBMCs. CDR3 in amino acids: CASSFPPMTGNEQYF. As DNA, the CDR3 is TGTGCCAGCAGTTTTCCTCCTATGACAGGGAACGAGCAGTACTTC. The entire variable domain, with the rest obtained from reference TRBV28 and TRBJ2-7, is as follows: DVKVTQSSRYLVKRTGEKVFLECVQDMDHENMFWYRQDPGLGLRLIYFSYDVKMKEKGDIPEGYSVSREKKERFSLILESASTNQTSMYLCASSFPPMTGNEQYFGPGTRLTVT.